The next 30 T cell receptor beta chains were all read from a single sample in a study of PD-L1 blockade in urothelial cancer. Noted time point: pretreatment peripheral blood. Repertoires were generated with immunoSEQ multiplex PCR, while TCRdb's copy carries only in-frame clones and drops some. The sample yields about 72,000 clones, around 87% seen once. The material was PBMCs, obtained around atezolizumab (anti-PD-L1) treatment. The receptors come from a man aged 60 to 69 with urothelial cancer.

CDR3 sequence reads: CASSPRQGQGTGELFF. CDR3 in DNA: TGTGCCAGCTCACCAAGGCAGGGCCAAGGGACCGGGGAGCTGTTTTTT. The chain carries TRBV18 and TRBJ2-2; TRBD1 is a possible D gene (5 bases). The V end was cut by 2 bases, the J end by 5 bases, with 15 bases between. This CDR3 is built from 16 residues. From germline, CDR1 is KGHSH and CDR2 LQKENI.

This sequence joins TRBV5-5 and TRBJ2-3, with D maybe TRBD2 (5 bases). The CDR3 runs to 14 residues. CDR1 is SGHKS, CDR2 YYEKEE, per germline (reference sequence). V lost 2 bases and J lost 6, with 13 bases in between. As DNA, the CDR3 is TGTGCCAGCAGCTTTGTGAGCCGGGGTGATACGCAGTATTTT. Translated, it gives CASSFVSRGDTQYF.

CDR3 sequence reads: CSVDQTGVGNTEAFF. Written as DNA, the CDR3 is TGCAGCGTTGACCAGACAGGGGTTGGAAACACTGAAGCTTTCTTT. The V call is TRBV29-1, the J call TRBJ1-1, with 8 bases matching TRBD1. V trimming: 3 bases; J trimming: 2 bases; junction bases outside the gene matches: 8. This CDR3 has 15 amino acids. In germline, CDR1 is SQVTM, CDR2 ANQGSEA.

V is TRBV11-2 and J is TRBJ2-1; D remains ambiguous. In germline, CDR1 is SGHAT, CDR2 FQNNGV. V was shortened by 3 bases and J by 10 bases, with 10 bases between the two germline ends. This CDR3 spans 12 amino acids. The CDR3 DNA is TGTGCCAGCAGCTTCCCCTTACGGGAGCAGTTCTTC. Translated, it gives CASSFPLREQFF. The full variable domain, its missing parts supplied by reference TRBV11-2 and TRBJ2-1, is EAGVAQSPRYKIIEKRQSVAFWCNPISGHATLYWYQQILGQGPKLLIQFQNNGVVDDSQLPKDRFSAERLKGVDSTLKIQPAKLEDSAVYLCASSFPLREQFFGPGTRLTVL.

This chain joins TRBV7-9 and TRBJ2-7; 11 bases fit TRBD2. V was pared by 7 bases and J by 2 bases, with 4 bases of the junction left unmatched. The germline V gene encodes CDR1 SEHNR and CDR2 FQNEAQ (reference sequence). The CDR3 is made up of 14 amino acids. In DNA, the CDR3 is TGTGCCAGCATCAATAGCGGGGGGGCCTACGAGCAGTACTTC. Translated: CASINSGGAYEQYF.

The V and J genes are TRBV6-5 and TRBJ2-3, with D tentatively TRBD2 (7 bases). V dropped 0 bases and J dropped 2 bases, with 12 bases sitting between them. From germline, CDR1 is MNHEY and CDR2 SVGAGI. The CDR3 length is 16 residues. The CDR3 nucleotides are TGTGCCAGCAGTTACTCGACGGGGGGCTCCACAGATACGCAGTATTTT. Its translation: CASSYSTGGSTDTQYF.

This clone came up once. This chain joins TRBV7-2 and TRBJ1-1, with 8 positions matching TRBD1. Germline V CDR1 and CDR2: SGHTA, FQGNSA. V lost 4 bases to trimming and J lost 0 bases; unmatched junction nucleotides: 7. There are 16 residues in the CDR3. The DNA for the CDR3 is TGTGCCAGCAGCTCCCGCTTGACAGGGGTGAACACTGAAGCTTTCTTT. This codes for CASSSRLTGVNTEAFF.

The chain carries TRBV28 and TRBJ2-7; D is unclear. Trimming stripped 5 bases from V and 4 bases from J, with 15 bases between. CDR1 MDHEN and CDR2 SYDVKM come from the germline V gene. The CDR3 is made up of 14 amino acids. The CDR3 here is CASSNLTRHYEQYF. As DNA, the CDR3 is TGTGCCAGCAGTAACCTAACCCGACATTACGAGCAGTACTTC. The full variable domain, rest sourced from reference TRBV28 and TRBJ2-7, is DVKVTQSSRYLVKRTGEKVFLECVQDMDHENMFWYRQDPGLGLRLIYFSYDVKMKEKGDIPEGYSVSREKKERFSLILESASTNQTSMYLCASSNLTRHYEQYFGPGTRLTVT.

By proportion, this clone is medium-sized. V and J are TRBV28 and TRBJ2-7; 7 bases are shared with TRBD2. Germline CDR1 and CDR2: MDHEN and SYDVKM. The CDR3 has 14 residues. V lost 6 bases, J lost 0 bases, and 5 bases stayed unmatched. The CDR3 nucleotides are TGTGCCAGCAGGCAACTAGCGAACTCCTACGAGCAGTACTTC. It codes for CASRQLANSYEQYF. The variable domain in full, completed from reference TRBV28 and TRBJ2-7, reads DVKVTQSSRYLVKRTGEKVFLECVQDMDHENMFWYRQDPGLGLRLIYFSYDVKMKEKGDIPEGYSVSREKKERFSLILESASTNQTSMYLCASRQLANSYEQYFGPGTRLTVT.

A few counts support this clone. This chain links TRBV6-5 with TRBJ1-2; D is ambiguous. CDR1 is MNHEY, CDR2 SVGAGI, per germline. Trimming stripped 7 bases from V and 8 bases from J, with 20 bases between. This CDR3 spans 14 amino acids. CDR3 residues: CASIRRTGGGGYTF. The CDR3 nucleotides are TGTGCCAGCATTCGAAGGACCGGAGGAGGAGGCTACACCTTC.

This chain links TRBV11-2 with TRBJ1-3, with a tentative D call TRBD1 (6 bases). Germline V CDR1 and CDR2: SGHAT, FQNNGV. This CDR3 has 17 residues. V lost 3 bases and J lost 2, with 17 bases in between. The CDR3 here is CASSFGFTGQPGNTIYF. CDR3 sequence (DNA): TGTGCCAGCAGCTTCGGTTTCACAGGGCAGCCTGGAAACACCATATATTTT. Complete variable domain (other parts from reference TRBV11-2 and TRBJ1-3): EAGVAQSPRYKIIEKRQSVAFWCNPISGHATLYWYQQILGQGPKLLIQFQNNGVVDDSQLPKDRFSAERLKGVDSTLKIQPAKLEDSAVYLCASSFGFTGQPGNTIYFGEGSWLTVV.

The chain recombines TRBV5-5 with TRBJ1-5; TRBD1 might be the D (6 bases). The CDR3 runs to 16 residues. V was pared by 0 bases and J by 4 bases, with 14 bases between. From germline, CDR1 is SGHKS and CDR2 YYEKEE (reference sequence). The CDR3 spells CASSLGAGALNQPQHF. DNA of the CDR3: TGTGCCAGCAGCTTGGGGGCAGGGGCCCTTAATCAGCCCCAGCATTTT. The variable domain in full, with the rest retrieved from reference TRBV5-5 and TRBJ1-5, is DAGVTQSPTHLIKTRGQQVTLRCSPISGHKSVSWYQQVLGQGPQFIFQYYEKEERGRGNFPDRFSARQFPNYSSELNVNALLLGDSALYLCASSLGAGALNQPQHFGDGTRLSIL.

V gene TRBV7-9 combines with J gene TRBJ2-3; 7 positions match TRBD1. V lost 3 bases, J lost 0 bases, and 3 bases stayed unmatched. The length of the CDR3 is 15 residues. Germline CDR1 reads SEHNR; CDR2 reads FQNEAQ (reference sequence). The CDR3 spells CASSLGTVSTDTQYF. In DNA, the CDR3 is TGTGCCAGCAGCTTGGGGACAGTAAGCACAGATACGCAGTATTTT.

The chain uses TRBV5-1 and TRBJ2-1, with a possible D match to TRBD1 (6 bases). This CDR3 contains 14 residues. V shed 4 bases and J shed 3 bases, with 11 bases lying between them. Germline V gene sequence: CDR1 SGHRS, CDR2 YFSETQ. The DNA for the CDR3 is TGCGCCAGCAGCGGTGGACAGAACTACAATGAGCAGTTCTTC. Translation gives CASSGGQNYNEQFF. Variable domain in full (rest from reference TRBV5-1 and TRBJ2-1): KAGVTQTPRYLIKTRGQQVTLSCSPISGHRSVSWYQQTPGQGLQFLFEYFSETQRNKGNFPGRFSGRQFSNSRSEMNVSTLELGDSALYLCASSGGQNYNEQFFGPGTRLTVL.

The chain couples TRBV6-6 to TRBJ2-4; 10 nucleotides match TRBD1. CDR1 MNHNY and CDR2 SVGAGI come from the germline V gene (reference sequence). The CDR3 is made up of 13 amino acids. The trim removed 5 bases at V and 8 bases at J, leaving 3 bases unmatched. The CDR3 sequence is CASSADRGHIQYF. The CDR3 coding sequence is TGTGCCAGCAGTGCCGACAGGGGGCACATTCAGTACTTC.

The chain links TRBV18 to TRBJ1-1; D gene unclear. This CDR3 is 16 amino acids long. CDR1 KGHSH and CDR2 LQKENI come from the germline V gene. V dropped 5 bases and J dropped 0 bases, with 16 bases sitting between them. This CDR3 reads CASSKLGSFMNTEAFF. The CDR3 DNA sequence: TGTGCCAGCTCAAAGTTGGGCAGCTTTATGAACACTGAAGCTTTCTTT.

The rearrangement joins TRBV5-4 to TRBJ2-3; unclear D gene. Germline V gene lookup returns CDR1 SGHNT and CDR2 YYREEE (reference sequence). V was cut by 2 bases and J by 0 bases, with 7 bases left in between. CDR3 length equals 14 residues. CDR3 nucleotides: TGTGCCAGCAGCTTAGCGATAAGCACAGATACGCAGTATTTT. Translating it yields CASSLAISTDTQYF.

The chain is built from TRBV5-1 and TRBJ1-2, with D maybe TRBD1 (5 bases). The V and J ends lost 0 bases and 3 bases respectively, with 9 bases between them. From germline, CDR1 is SGHRS and CDR2 YFSETQ. CDR3 length equals 14 residues. The CDR3 DNA follows: TGCGCCAGCAGCTTGGAGGGAGGGGACTATGGCTACACCTTC. This codes for CASSLEGGDYGYTF. Full variable domain (missing parts from reference TRBV5-1 and TRBJ1-2): KAGVTQTPRYLIKTRGQQVTLSCSPISGHRSVSWYQQTPGQGLQFLFEYFSETQRNKGNFPGRFSGRQFSNSRSEMNVSTLELGDSALYLCASSLEGGDYGYTFGSGTRLTVV.

V and J are TRBV5-1 and TRBJ2-2; TRBD1 might be the D (5 bases). Germline V gives CDR1 SGHRS, CDR2 YFSETQ. Trimming took 1 base from V and 8 from J, leaving 12 bases between them. This CDR3 region has 14 residues. CDR3 in DNA: TGCGCCAGCAGCTTGTGGTCAGGGCAGGGGGAGCTGTTTTTT. It is translated as CASSLWSGQGELFF.

The chain combines TRBV7-8 with TRBJ2-5; TRBD1 agrees at 7 bases. The trim removed 5 bases at V and 3 bases at J, leaving 9 bases unmatched. Germline V gene data show CDR1 as SGHVS and CDR2 as FQNEAQ. There are 15 residues in the CDR3. CDR3 amino acids: CASSTRDSGKETQYF. The CDR3 nucleotides read TGTGCCAGCAGCACCCGGGACAGTGGGAAAGAGACCCAGTACTTC. Variable domain in full (rest from reference TRBV7-8 and TRBJ2-5): GAGVSQSPRYKVAKRGQDVALRCDPISGHVSLFWYQQALGQGPEFLTYFQNEAQLDKSGLPSDRFFAERPEGSVSTLKIQRTQQEDSAVYLCASSTRDSGKETQYFGPGTRLLVL.

CDR3 coding DNA: TGTGCATGGCGAACCGGGGGGGGAGATACGCAGTATTTT. It is translated as CAWRTGGGDTQYF. The gene calls are TRBV30 and TRBJ2-3, with 8 bases that match TRBD2. Germline assignment: CDR1 GTSNPN and CDR2 SVGIG (reference sequence). The CDR3 is made up of 13 amino acids.

V usage is TRBV6-5 and J usage is TRBJ1-2; 8 bases map to TRBD1. The germline V gene encodes CDR1 MNHEY and CDR2 SVGAGI. Losses at the gene ends were 8 bases for V and 4 bases for J; bases not matched to a gene: 9. This CDR3 comprises 14 residues. The CDR3 protein is CASSPDRVSYGYTF. As DNA, the CDR3 is TGTGCCAGCTCCCCGGACAGGGTGAGCTATGGCTACACCTTC.

The chain is built from TRBV30 and TRBJ1-1; D remains ambiguous. The CDR3 runs 16 residues. The germline V gene encodes CDR1 GTSNPN and CDR2 SVGIG (reference sequence). Between the trimmed V and J ends, which lost 3 bases and 0 bases, there was a span of 17 bases. The CDR3: CAWRPFLARMNTEAFF. In nucleotides, the CDR3 is TGTGCCTGGAGGCCATTCCTCGCGCGGATGAACACTGAAGCTTTCTTT.

This clone was seen only once. The rearrangement links TRBV27 to TRBJ1-1; perhaps TRBD1 as D (5 bases). Trimming took 5 bases from V and 0 from J, leaving 16 bases between them. Germline lookup yields CDR1 MNHEY and CDR2 SMNVEV (reference sequence). The CDR3 has 16 amino acids. This CDR3 is CASSAHPRGLNTEAFF. Here the CDR3 DNA reads TGTGCCAGCAGTGCACATCCTAGGGGCTTGAACACTGAAGCTTTCTTT.

The V gene is TRBV4-3, the J gene TRBJ2-3, with a weak D call TRBD2 (6 bases). This CDR3 contains 16 residues. Germline CDR1 LGHNA, CDR2 YSLEER. V shed 0 bases and J shed 3 bases, with 13 bases lying between them. The CDR3 protein is CASSQESLTRTDTQYF. The DNA of the CDR3 is TGCGCCAGCAGCCAAGAAAGTTTGACTAGAACAGATACGCAGTATTTT.

This chain links TRBV19 with TRBJ1-2; 10 nucleotides align to TRBD1. Germline trimming cut 6 bases from V and 4 bases from J; bases unmatched to any gene: 8. CDR1 and CDR2 from the germline V gene are LNHDA and SQIVND (reference sequence). The CDR3 extends over 15 amino acids. CDR3 loop: CASRTMTGGLYGYTF. The DNA for the CDR3 is TGTGCCAGTAGGACAATGACAGGGGGCCTCTATGGCTACACCTTC.

The chain employs TRBV5-6 and TRBJ2-3, with a weak D call TRBD1 (5 bases). Trimming stripped 4 bases from V and 1 base from J, with 13 bases between. The CDR3 extends over 15 amino acids. The germline gives CDR1 SGHDT, CDR2 YYEEEE. CDR3 sequence (DNA): TGTGCCAGCAGCCCACAGTTCAGGGGCACAGATACGCAGTATTTT. Encoded protein: CASSPQFRGTDTQYF.

The rearrangement links TRBV2 to TRBJ2-1; maybe TRBD2 (6 bases). V was trimmed by 0 bases and J by 8 bases, leaving 8 bases between them. The germline CDR1 and CDR2 sequences are SNHLY and FYNNEI. The CDR3 has 13 amino acids. DNA of the CDR3: TGTGCCAGCAGTGAAGCAACGGGGGATGAGCAGTTCTTC. The encoded protein is CASSEATGDEQFF.

The chain carries TRBV6-5 and TRBJ1-4; D may be TRBD1 (6 bases). Per the germline V gene, CDR1 is MNHEY and CDR2 is SVGAGI. The CDR3 contains 13 residues. V was pared by 4 bases and J by 8 bases, with 11 bases between. CDR3 bases: TGTGCCAGCAGTTCGGGGAGGGGGGAAAAACTGTTTTTT. Its translation: CASSSGRGEKLFF.

The chain carries TRBV5-1 and TRBJ1-3; D is perhaps TRBD1 (5 bases). With 0 bases removed from V and 4 bases from J, the gap between germline ends came to 11 bases. Germline-derived CDR1 and CDR2 are SGHRS and YFSETQ. The CDR3 extends over 15 amino acids. The CDR3 is CASSLDGGSGNTIYF. As DNA, the CDR3 is TGCGCCAGCAGCTTGGACGGGGGTTCCGGAAACACCATATATTTT.